What follows are 16 T cell receptor beta chains derived from one specimen sequenced in a study of CD8 T cells in ankylosing spondylitis. Regarding the study as a whole: A motif of seven or eight highly homologous TCR beta variants was seen as apparently characteristic of ankylosing spondylitis blood.

No antigen has been assigned to these receptors. Each CDR3 protein gets one entry after TCRdb re-called the 5' RACE reads with MiXCR. The data contain under 950,000 distinct CDR3 sequences, around 20% of them singletons. The sample was blood, either unsorted or a sorted T cell fraction (not recorded which). The receptor source for this set is a male donor with ankylosing spondylitis.

This chain links TRBV2 with TRBJ1-5; D remains unclear. V gave up 3 bases and J gave up 7 bases, with 13 bases separating them. This CDR3 has 14 amino acids. Germline V gene data show CDR1 as SNHLY and CDR2 as FYNNEI. The CDR3, as DNA: TGTGCCAGCAGTGACTACCTCGGCCCCCAGCCCCAGCATTTT. Amino acids: CASSDYLGPQPQHF.

This clonotype showed up just a few times. The V and J genes are TRBV13 and TRBJ2-7; 9 bases match TRBD2. The trim removed 2 bases at V and 0 bases at J, leaving 5 bases unmatched. Germline CDR1 is PRHDT and CDR2 is FYEKMQ (reference sequence). The length of the CDR3 is 16 residues. CDR3 loop: CASSLSSGGISYEQYF. CDR3 coding DNA: TGTGCCAGCAGCTTATCGAGCGGGGGGATCTCCTACGAGCAGTACTTC.

This clonotype has just a few counts. V and J are TRBV6-5 and TRBJ2-7; 9 nucleotides match TRBD1. CDR1 is MNHEY and CDR2 is SVGAGI in the germline V gene. This CDR3 is 14 amino acids long. V lost 5 bases, J lost 0 bases, and 2 bases stayed unmatched. As DNA, the CDR3 is TGTGCCAGCAGTACAGGGGGCGACTCCTACGAGCAGTACTTC. This sequence encodes CASSTGGDSYEQYF.

The table lists this clonotype with a few counts. This chain uses TRBV4-1 with TRBJ1-5; D is possibly TRBD1 (6 bases). V shed 1 base and J shed 6 bases, with 10 bases lying between them. This CDR3 comprises 14 residues. CDR1 is MGHRA and CDR2 is YSYEKL in the germline V gene. CDR3 sequence: CASSQGTAGQPQHF. For the CDR3, the DNA is TGCGCCAGCAGCCAAGGGACAGCGGGTCAGCCCCAGCATTTT.

This clonotype came up many times. This chain joins TRBV4-3 and TRBJ2-7; unclear D gene. The CDR3 is 14 amino acids. The V end lost 2 bases, the J end lost 7 bases, and 15 bases lay between the germline ends. Germline V gene lookup returns CDR1 LGHNA and CDR2 YSLEER. CDR3 residues: CASSQFSWLSEQYF. CDR3 nucleotides: TGCGCCAGCAGCCAATTTAGTTGGCTTTCTGAGCAGTACTTC.

This sequence joins TRBV4-2 and TRBJ2-7; 13 bases align to TRBD2. The CDR3 is made up of 16 amino acids. The V segment lost 2 bases and the J segment 6 bases; nucleotides outside the gene matches: 7. Germline CDR1 LGHNA, CDR2 YNFKEQ. The CDR3 is CASSQPTSGGAGEQYF. The CDR3 DNA reads as TGTGCCAGCAGCCAACCTACTAGCGGGGGGGCCGGCGAGCAGTACTTC.

This clonotype was seen once. The rearrangement links TRBV20-1 to TRBJ2-3, with 7 bases that match TRBD1. The V segment lost 4 bases and the J segment 2 bases; nucleotides outside the gene matches: 9. Per the germline V gene, CDR1 is DFQATT and CDR2 is SNEGSKA (reference sequence). The CDR3 loop spans 15 amino acids. The DNA of the CDR3 is TGCAGTGCTACTACAGGGGACGGATTCACAGATACGCAGTATTTT. Its translation is CSATTGDGFTDTQYF.

The V call is TRBV5-8, the J call TRBJ2-7; tentatively, D is TRBD1 (6 bases). The V end was cut by 3 bases, the J end by 2 bases, with 15 bases between. Germline assignment: CDR1 SGHTS and CDR2 YDEGEE. The CDR3 covers 15 residues. The CDR3 DNA reads as TGTGCCAGCAGCTCCGGGACATCTTTAACCTACGAGCAGTACTTC. Translated: CASSSGTSLTYEQYF.

The chain has TRBV6-5 and TRBJ2-3, with 7 bases lining up with TRBD1. This CDR3 is 18 amino acids long. The V gene's germline CDR1 is MNHEY and CDR2 SVGAGI. J lost 1 base, V lost 4 bases, and 14 bases had no gene match. In DNA form, the CDR3 reads TGTGCCAGCAGTTTTGGGGACAGCGGATTGGGTGGCACAGATACGCAGTATTTT. Encoded protein: CASSFGDSGLGGTDTQYF.

The genes are TRBV28 and TRBJ1-1, with D possibly TRBD1 on 5 matching bases. The germline V gene encodes CDR1 MDHEN and CDR2 SYDVKM. Trimming removed 3 bases from V and 1 base from J, with 12 bases in between. The CDR3 contains 15 residues. CDR3 DNA sequence: TGTGCCAGCAGTTTCGGGACCGGTAGGAACACTGAAGCTTTCTTT. It yields the protein CASSFGTGRNTEAFF.

This clonotype turned up a few times. This chain uses TRBV12-3 or TRBV12-4 with TRBJ2-2, with TRBD2 matching 8 bases. The CDR3 runs to 16 residues. V shed 3 bases and J 1 base; nucleotides not matched to a gene: 4. The CDR3 loop is CASSLGRGGNTGELFF. The CDR3 coding sequence is TGTGCCAGCAGTTTGGGACGGGGGGGGAACACCGGGGAGCTGTTTTTT.

This clonotype is a singleton in its sample. This chain uses TRBV2 with TRBJ1-6; a weak D match, TRBD1 (5 bases). Germline lookup yields CDR1 SNHLY and CDR2 FYNNEI. Trimming took 6 bases from V and 7 from J, leaving 16 bases between them. The CDR3 is 15 amino acids. The CDR3 here is CASRAGTLGNSPLHF. The CDR3 DNA sequence: TGTGCCAGCAGGGCCGGGACTCTCGGAAATTCACCCCTCCACTTT.

This clonotype has just a few counts. The CDR3 DNA reads as TGCAGCGTGGGAGGACAGGGATTCTATAATTCACCCCTCCACTTT. This gives the protein CSVGGQGFYNSPLHF. This chain uses TRBV29-1 with TRBJ1-6, with 8 nucleotides matching TRBD1. This CDR3 is 15 amino acids long. With V trimmed by 6 bases and J by 3 bases, 7 bases remained unmatched. Germline lookup yields CDR1 SQVTM and CDR2 ANQGSEA.

This chain connects TRBV4-2 to TRBJ2-7; 8 bases match TRBD2. With V trimmed by 4 bases and J by 2 bases, 16 bases remained unmatched. The CDR3 has 18 amino acids. From germline, CDR1 is LGHNA and CDR2 YNFKEQ. The CDR3 is CASSPGLYAPGLAYEQYF. CDR3 bases: TGTGCCAGCAGCCCGGGACTTTATGCACCGGGACTAGCCTACGAGCAGTACTTC.

The chain employs TRBV2 and TRBJ1-5; D not certain. The CDR3 consists of 15 residues. Germline CDR1 is SNHLY and CDR2 is FYNNEI. V was cut by 0 bases and J by 2 bases, with 8 bases left in between. The CDR3 DNA is TGTGCCAGCAGTGAAGCGGGATGGGGCAATCAGCCCCAGCATTTT. Encoded protein: CASSEAGWGNQPQHF.

The sample holds a few counts of this clonotype. The genes are TRBV5-1 and TRBJ1-1, with 8 bases fitting TRBD1. The CDR3 consists of 14 residues. V shed 1 base, J shed 11 bases, and the junction held 10 bases outside the gene matches. Germline CDR1 and CDR2: SGHRS and YFSETQ. The CDR3 region is CASSLFGTGLNAFF. The CDR3 nucleotides are TGCGCCAGCAGCTTGTTCGGGACAGGACTGAATGCTTTCTTT.